The 6 T cell receptor beta chains in this list originate from one sample, sequenced in a study of blood T cell repertoires in COVID-19. Only in-frame clones appear in the TCRdb table, and some are missing; sequencing was by immunoSEQ multiplex PCR. Of roughly 180,000 clones listed, about four fifths were seen once; the top ten hold more than 6.5%. Sequencing was carried out using peripheral blood. The receptors originated from a woman aged 60-75 years with COVID-19, enrolled during active disease.

The count of this clone is one. The V and J genes are TRBV7-2 and TRBJ2-1, with D perhaps matching TRBD2 (6 bases). The germline V gene has CDR1 SGHTA and CDR2 FQGNSA. The germline V and J ends were trimmed by 1 base and 9 bases, with 16 bases remaining between them. The CDR3 is 15 residues long. DNA for the CDR3: TGTGCCAGCAGCTTAGAGGGACTCCCTGCGGGTGAGCAGTTCTTC. Its translation: CASSLEGLPAGEQFF.

This clone turned up a few times. The CDR3 region has the DNA TGTGCCAGCAGTTTCAGGGGTTCAGGGGCCAACGTCCTGACTTTC. It is translated as CASSFRGSGANVLTF. The chain uses TRBV28 and TRBJ2-6; perhaps TRBD1 as D (6 bases). The CDR3 covers 15 residues. The V gene's germline CDR1 is MDHEN and CDR2 SYDVKM. V was cut by 3 bases and J by 4 bases, with 10 bases left in between.

V usage is TRBV7-9 and J usage is TRBJ2-5, with a possible D match to TRBD2 (7 bases). The CDR3 has 17 amino acids. CDR1 and CDR2 (germline): SEHNR, FQNEAQ (reference sequence). The V gene lost 5 bases and the J gene lost 0 bases, with 19 bases spanning the gap. CDR3 sequence reads: CASSPGGPVTYQETQYF. For the CDR3, the DNA is TGTGCCAGCAGCCCCGGGGGGCCAGTGACCTACCAAGAGACCCAGTACTTC. Based on the CDR3 plus reference TRBV7-9 and TRBJ2-5, the full variable domain is DTGVSQNPRHKITKRGQNVTFRCDPISEHNRLYWYRQTLGQGPEFLTYFQNEAQLEKSRLLSDRFSAERPKGSFSTLEIQRTEQGDSAMYLCASSPGGPVTYQETQYFGPGTRLLVL.

V gene TRBV6-6 combines with J gene TRBJ2-5, with TRBD2 matching over 7 bases. Trimming removed 6 bases from V and 3 bases from J; junction bases left unmatched: 7. Germline V gives CDR1 MNHNY, CDR2 SVGAGI (reference sequence). The CDR3 is made up of 14 amino acids. CDR3 region: CASRLASGKETQYF. The CDR3 coding sequence is TGTGCCAGCAGGTTGGCTAGCGGAAAAGAGACCCAGTACTTC.

The chain recombines TRBV14 with TRBJ2-3; TRBD2 is a possible D gene (6 bases). The CDR3 contains 16 residues. The germline V and J ends were trimmed by 3 bases and 0 bases, with 13 bases remaining between them. Germline V gives CDR1 SGHDN, CDR2 FVKESK. For the CDR3, the DNA is TGTGCCAGCAGCCAGCCAGTAGCGGCGAGCACAGATACGCAGTATTTT. Translating gives CASSQPVAASTDTQYF.

The chain employs TRBV4-3 and TRBJ2-3; weak D call: TRBD2 (5 bases). Looked up from germline, CDR1 is LGHNA and CDR2 is YSLEER. V dropped 0 bases and J dropped 0 bases, with 13 bases sitting between them. The length of the CDR3 is 17 residues. As DNA, the CDR3 is TGCGCCAGCAGCCAAGATGTCGGTAGCGTTAGCACAGATACGCAGTATTTT. The encoded protein is CASSQDVGSVSTDTQYF.